The clone carrying this T cell receptor beta chain was seen ten or more times. The target antigen is unknown. Regions amplified from RNA transcripts were the TCR beta CDR3 regions. The HTBI set primed first-round TCR CDR3 RT-PCR. One entry per CDR3 protein, called by TCRdb with MiXCR from the multiplex PCR reads. The top ten clones hold about 10% of a sample with some 360,000 distinct CDR3 sequences, approximately 15% of them seen once. The ends lost 4 bases at V and 7 bases at J; junction bases unmatched: 4. The CDR3 extends over 15 amino acids. These data come from a study of T cells in Graves' hyperthyroidism and ophthalmopathy. This sample holds PBMCs from around 9.9 ml fresh peripheral blood. Notes on the study in general: The model made its ophthalmopathy prediction, and onset followed a median about 6 months later.

Sequenced input: blood. This TCR derives from a woman aged 55-70 years with Graves' hyperthyroidism. The J gene is TRBJ2-1, the V gene TRBV12-3 or TRBV12-4, with TRBD2 matching over 13 bases. Here the CDR3 reads CASSSGTSGTNEQFF. For the CDR3, the DNA is TGTGCCAGCAGTTCCGGGACTAGCGGGACTAATGAGCAGTTCTTC.